The source of this T cell receptor (beta chain) is a study of blood T cell repertoires in COVID-19. Overall study: Sample material is recorded as cDNA or gDNA derived from T cells, B-cell-depleted T cells, or PBMCs.

Measured with immunoSEQ multiplex PCR; TCRdb has only the in-frame clones, and not every one. The repertoire consists of about 270,000 clones, with approximately 90% occurring once and the leading ten covering approximately 3%. Germline values: CDR1 SGHAT, CDR2 FQNNGV. This CDR3 spans 18 amino acids. V lost 8 bases, J lost 4 bases, and 19 bases stayed unmatched. The sequencing input was PBMCs or T cells enriched from blood (not recorded which). This chain joins TRBV11-2 and TRBJ1-4, with 7 nucleotides matching TRBD1. The origin of this receptor is a man in his forties who had been exposed to COVID-19. CDR3 bases: TGTGCCAGCCCCTTGCAGTGGGGCCCGGGACAGTTTAATGAAAAACTGTTTTTT. Amino acid sequence: CASPLQWGPGQFNEKLFF.